Shown below are 6 T cell receptor beta chains from a single sample sequenced in a study of T cells in Graves' hyperthyroidism and ophthalmopathy. Researchers amplified the TCR beta CDR3 regions from RNA transcripts. HTBI primers drove first-round RT-PCR of the TCR CDR3. Via MiXCR, TCRdb re-called the multiplex PCR reads, giving one row per CDR3 protein. The sample holds roughly 280,000 distinct CDR3 sequences; about 20% are singletons and the top ten take roughly 60%. The sample taken for sequencing was blood. These receptor sequences come from a man aged 25 to 45 with Graves' ophthalmopathy.

This clonotype occurred many times. The V gene is TRBV9, the J gene TRBJ2-1; no reliable D call. This CDR3 has 13 residues. V gave up 4 bases and J gave up 5 bases, with 10 bases separating them. CDR1 and CDR2 (germline): SGDLS, YYNGEE. Written as DNA, the CDR3 is TGTGCCAGCAGCCTTGTTTCGGACAATGAGCAGTTCTTC. The encoded protein is CASSLVSDNEQFF.

This clonotype was observed a few times. The genes are TRBV24-1 and TRBJ2-3, with TRBD2 identical over 13 bases. The V and J ends lost 4 bases and 6 bases, in that order; junction bases with no gene match: 6. Germline V gene lookup returns CDR1 KGHDR and CDR2 SFDVKD. CDR3 length equals 16 residues. This CDR3 reads CATSDRTSGSLDTQYF. The CDR3 DNA is TGTGCCACCAGTGACCGGACTAGCGGGAGTCTCGATACGCAGTATTTT.

Many counts were recorded for this clonotype. The genes are TRBV20-1 and TRBJ1-1; D gene unclear. The V gene lost 3 bases and the J gene lost 0 bases, with 11 bases spanning the gap. The CDR3 sequence is 14 residues long. The germline gives CDR1 DFQATT, CDR2 SNEGSKA (reference sequence). The CDR3: CSARYSELNTEAFF. The CDR3 bases are TGCAGTGCTAGGTACAGCGAATTGAACACTGAAGCTTTCTTT.

This clonotype occurred a few times. V usage is TRBV6-9 and J usage is TRBJ2-1, with D possibly being TRBD1 or TRBD2 (5 bases each). The CDR3 has 12 amino acids. The V and J ends lost 7 bases and 9 bases respectively, with 13 bases between them. Germline assignment: CDR1 MNHGY and CDR2 SVAAGI. This CDR3 reads CASTRGSGEQFF. CDR3 in DNA: TGTGCCAGCACACGGGGCTCAGGTGAGCAGTTCTTC.

A few counts support this clonotype. The chain links TRBV18 to TRBJ2-3, with 8 bases that match TRBD1. This CDR3 is built from 14 residues. Germline-derived CDR1 and CDR2 are KGHSH and LQKENI. The ends lost 7 bases at V and 1 base at J; junction bases unmatched: 4. CDR3 amino acids: CASFPGQGTDTQYF. The CDR3 DNA is TGTGCCAGCTTCCCGGGACAGGGCACAGATACGCAGTATTTT.

This clonotype has ten or more counts. The J gene is TRBJ2-6, the V gene TRBV2, with 10 bases fitting TRBD1. J lost 2 bases, V lost 6 bases, and 4 bases had no gene match. The germline gives CDR1 SNHLY, CDR2 FYNNEI. The CDR3 sequence is 16 residues long. The CDR3 nucleotides read TGTGCCAGCAGGACAGGGGGCTTGGCTGGGGCCAACGTCCTGACTTTC. Amino acid sequence: CASRTGGLAGANVLTF.